The clone carrying this TCR beta chain was recorded a few times. The antigen is undetermined. The sample is drawn from a study of CD8 T cells in ankylosing spondylitis. Findings of the study overall: What seemed typical of ankylosing spondylitis blood was a TCR beta motif built from 8 or 9 highly homologous variants. The study looked at matched synovial fluid samples from ankylosing spondylitis patients. Disease-linked clones were reported to be significantly enriched there.

V lost 2 bases to trimming and J lost 2 bases, with 18 bases between them. The V gene's germline CDR1 is SGHVS and CDR2 FQNEAQ. The CDR3 is 17 residues long. As the method for making TCR beta libraries, quantitative 5'-RACE with molecular barcodes was used. One entry per CDR3 protein results from TCRdb running MiXCR on the 5' RACE reads. This table has 100,000 or so distinct CDR3 sequences, more than 8.5% appearing once. The sequence came from a male donor with ankylosing spondylitis. The chain joins TRBV7-8 to TRBJ1-1; D might be TRBD1 (6 bases). Sequencing was done on a sample of blood, either unsorted or a sorted T cell fraction (not recorded which). In DNA, the CDR3 is TGTGCCAGCAGCTTACCTGCCGGGGGGCCAGGAAACACTGAAGCTTTCTTT. It codes for CASSLPAGGPGNTEAFF.